This TCR beta chain was retrieved from a study of OX40 agonist ivuxolimab in advanced cancers. Libraries were prepared by immunoSEQ multiplex PCR; TCRdb keeps only in-frame clonotypes and omits some of them. The table records 75,000 to 100,000 clones, more than 80% of them present only once. The V gene's germline CDR1 is MNHEY and CDR2 SVGAGI. This CDR3 has 15 amino acids. V trimming: 5 bases; J trimming: 2 bases; junction bases outside the gene matches: 2. Sequences were derived from CD4+ or CD8+ T cells sorted from blood, sampled in a trial of the OX40 agonist ivuxolimab. The chain joins TRBV6-5 to TRBJ2-1; 11 nucleotides agree with TRBD2. This receptor was obtained from an adult with an advanced solid tumor such as melanoma, head and neck, liver or kidney cancer. Here the CDR3 reads CASSTSGGAYNEQFF. CDR3 in DNA: TGTGCCAGCAGTACTAGCGGGGGCGCCTACAATGAGCAGTTCTTC.